This T cell receptor (beta chain) appears in the sequencing data of a study of PD-L1 blockade in urothelial cancer. At the level of the study: After treatment start, blood was analyzed at 3 weeks (second dose) and at 6 weeks.

CDR3 length: 15 amino acids. Trimming shortened V by 8 bases and J by 2 bases, and 17 bases separated the two germline ends. Germline CDR1 LGHNT, CDR2 FRNRAP. Repertoires were generated with immunoSEQ multiplex PCR, while TCRdb's copy carries only in-frame clones and drops some. The repertoire holds roughly 45,000 clones, with approximately 90% as singletons. Disease in patients was locally advanced or metastatic urothelial carcinoma. The chain joins TRBV12-5 to TRBJ2-3; TRBD1 might be the D (6 bases). The input for sequencing was PBMCs, taken around atezolizumab (anti-PD-L1) treatment. This receptor was taken from a woman aged 60-70 years with urothelial cancer. In DNA, the CDR3 is TGTGCTAGTACAGAACGACAGGAACCCACAGATACGCAGTATTTT. It is translated as CASTERQEPTDTQYF.